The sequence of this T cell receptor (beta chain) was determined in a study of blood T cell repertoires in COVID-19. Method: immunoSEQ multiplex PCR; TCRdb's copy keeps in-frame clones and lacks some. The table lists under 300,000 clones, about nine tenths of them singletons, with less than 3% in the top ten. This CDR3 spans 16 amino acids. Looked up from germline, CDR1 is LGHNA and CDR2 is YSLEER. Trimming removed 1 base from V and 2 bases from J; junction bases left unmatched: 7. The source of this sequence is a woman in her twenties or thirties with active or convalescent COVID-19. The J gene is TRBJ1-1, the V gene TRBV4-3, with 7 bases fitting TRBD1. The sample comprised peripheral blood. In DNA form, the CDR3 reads TGCGCCAGCAGCCAAGCCGAAGGGACAGAAAACACTGAAGCTTTCTTT. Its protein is CASSQAEGTENTEAFF.